The present T cell receptor beta chain was sequenced within a study of response to subunit inactivated influenza vaccine (dated by TCRdb to 2017 to 2018). General notes on the study: Deep quantitative T cell receptor repertoire profiling was used in the study to track responses to a trivalent subunit inactivated influenza vaccine.

Libraries were constructed by RT-PCR. Sequencing was performed on an Illumina HiSeq 2500. TCRdb's own reprocessing of the public reads used fastp at Q25 and MiXCR and kept productive beta chains. Records with the same CDR3 protein are collapsed into one entry carrying the most frequent genes and DNA. This sample gives some 500,000 distinct CDR3 sequences in total; 10% to 15% of them show up just once. The leading ten clones occupy over 10% of the sample. Taken with the paper, the label for time point translates to: 45 days after influenza vaccine administration. V gives up 4 bases and J gives up 6 bases, and the segment between their germline ends measures 14 bases. CDR3 length: 14 amino acids, cysteine to phenylalanine. Only the CDR3 DNA stays, 42 bases, in frame from base 1. The germline V gene provides CDR1 SGHRS and CDR2 YFSETQ. This clonotype appeared a few times. It lacks a known antigen. Base qualities are not at hand, and no much larger clone is one base apart.

The research as a whole found: According to the authors, only a limited number of new T cells may be recruited by each seasonal influenza vaccination.

The rearrangement joined TRBV5-1 to TRBJ2-1; there is no confident call for the D gene. The receptor was isolated from a man aged 45 to 65 who received an inactivated influenza vaccine. Donor details come from another sample of the same person, matched by shared clones. The sequencing used PBMCs from blood, collected roughly 46 days after vaccination. The CDR3 has the sequence CASSLGPPGNEQFF. DNA sequence: TGCGCCAGCAGCCTAGGACCCCCGGGCAATGAGCAGTTCTTC.